These 8 T cell receptor beta chains were all obtained from the same sample, sequenced in a study of blood T cells in healthy people across ages. Then a second PCR, running about 6 to 11 cycles, was carried out with a sample-barcoded 5' primer and a J-beta primer mix. TCRdb itself ran the 5' RACE reads through MiXCR, one entry per CDR3 protein. Of around 990,000 distinct CDR3 sequences in the sample, less than 45% were seen once. Sequenced sample: blood. The receptor source for this set is a man aged 18-30 years in good health.

V is TRBV20-1 and J is TRBJ1-1; 9 positions agree with TRBD1. There are 15 residues in the CDR3. V trimming: 5 bases; J trimming: 3 bases; junction bases outside the gene matches: 10. CDR1 DFQATT and CDR2 SNEGSKA come from the germline V gene (reference sequence). Here the CDR3 DNA reads TGCAGTGCTCCGAAAACGGACAGGGGAGACACTGAAGCTTTCTTT. Translation: CSAPKTDRGDTEAFF.

V usage is TRBV5-1 and J usage is TRBJ2-7; D not resolved. The CDR3 runs to 13 residues. Looked up from germline, CDR1 is SGHRS and CDR2 is YFSETQ. Deletions cut 0 bases from V and 2 bases from J, with 6 bases between. Here the CDR3 reads CASSLGIAYEQYF. The DNA of the CDR3 is TGCGCCAGCAGCTTGGGTATAGCCTACGAGCAGTACTTC.

This clonotype showed up just a few times. This sequence joins TRBV12-3 or TRBV12-4 and TRBJ2-1; a possible D gene is TRBD2 (5 bases). This CDR3 contains 14 residues. Trimming removed 3 bases from V and 6 bases from J, with 12 bases in between. The chain's CDR3 is CASSLVAPGNEQFF. CDR3 sequence (DNA): TGTGCCAGCAGTTTGGTAGCGCCTGGCAATGAGCAGTTCTTC.

This chain connects TRBV7-2 to TRBJ2-3; no definite D call. This CDR3 region has 13 residues. The germline V gene has CDR1 SGHTA and CDR2 FQGNSA. Trimming shortened V by 5 bases and J by 4 bases, and 10 bases separated the two germline ends. In DNA, the CDR3 is TGTGCCAGCAGCGTCGGATGGGCAGATACGCAGTATTTT. Its protein product is CASSVGWADTQYF.

The V and J genes are TRBV30 and TRBJ2-5, with TRBD1 matching over 9 bases. The germline V gene has CDR1 GTSNPN and CDR2 SVGIG (reference sequence). Trimming cost V 0 bases and J 5 bases; bases outside gene matches: 10. This CDR3 has 16 amino acids. CDR3 nucleotide sequence: TGTGCCTGGAGTGTGAAGGGGACAGGGCCCACGGAGACCCAGTACTTC. Protein: CAWSVKGTGPTETQYF.

The chain carries TRBV27 and TRBJ2-7; D is unresolved. The germline gives CDR1 MNHEY, CDR2 SMNVEV (reference sequence). Trimming took off 5 bases at V and 3 bases at J, with 11 bases between the two ends. There are 13 residues in the CDR3. The CDR3 sequence is CASSPRSNYEQYF. The CDR3 coding sequence is TGTGCCAGCAGTCCACGGTCCAACTACGAGCAGTACTTC.

The V gene is TRBV11-2, the J gene TRBJ2-3, with unresolved D. Trimming took off 5 bases at V and 2 bases at J, with 11 bases between the two ends. Germline-derived CDR1 and CDR2 are SGHAT and FQNNGV. The length of the CDR3 is 14 residues. In nucleotides, the CDR3 is TGTGCCAGCAGCCATAACGGACCCACAGATACGCAGTATTTT. It specifies CASSHNGPTDTQYF.

About this clonotype: A read error may account for a junction end that differs from germline. The rearrangement uses TRBV29-1 and TRBJ2-7, with D tentatively TRBD2 (5 bases). The CDR3 loop spans 13 amino acids. Germline V gene data show CDR1 as SQVTM and CDR2 as ANQGSEA. CDR3 protein: CGVRALASGEQYF. CDR3 DNA sequence: TGCGGCGTAAGGGCTCTAGCTAGTGGTGAGCAGTACTTC.